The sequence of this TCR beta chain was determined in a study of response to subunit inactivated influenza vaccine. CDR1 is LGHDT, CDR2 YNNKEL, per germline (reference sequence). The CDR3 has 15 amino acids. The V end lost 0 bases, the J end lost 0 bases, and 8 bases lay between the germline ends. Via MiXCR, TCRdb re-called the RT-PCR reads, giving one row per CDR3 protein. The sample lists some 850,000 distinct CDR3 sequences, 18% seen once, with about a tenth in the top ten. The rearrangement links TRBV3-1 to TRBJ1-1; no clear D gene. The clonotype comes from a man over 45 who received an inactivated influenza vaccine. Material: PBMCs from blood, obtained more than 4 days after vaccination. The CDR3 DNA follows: TGTGCCAGCAGCCAAGATCAGTACATGAACACTGAAGCTTTCTTT. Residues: CASSQDQYMNTEAFF.